A single sample gave rise to the 22 T cell receptor beta chains below, sequenced in a study of shared clonotypes between healthy human individuals. Assay: immunoSEQ multiplex PCR; the TCRdb copy retains only in-frame clones and omits some. This table holds approximately 1.5 million clones, around 98.5% found once. The sample was naive CD4+ T cells sorted from blood. Subset: CD45RA+ positively selected. These receptors came from a man aged 30-40 years in good health.

The rearrangement links TRBV11-2 to TRBJ2-1; no reliable D call. V was cut by 1 base and J by 3 bases, with 7 bases left in between. CDR3 length equals 14 residues. Germline V gives CDR1 SGHAT, CDR2 FQNNGV. The CDR3 loop is CASSLGGFYNEQFF. The DNA of the CDR3 is TGTGCCAGCAGCTTAGGTGGGTTCTACAATGAGCAGTTCTTC.

The rearrangement joins TRBV7-6 to TRBJ1-1; perhaps TRBD1 as D (5 bases). This CDR3 has 16 residues. Germline loops: CDR1 SGHVS, CDR2 FNYEAQ. V lost 3 bases to trimming and J lost 8 bases, with 22 bases between them. CDR3 protein: CASSFSPGQEGTEAFF. The CDR3 region has the DNA TGTGCCAGCAGCTTTTCCCCGGGGCAGGAGGGAACCGAAGCTTTCTTT. The full variable domain, in which reference TRBV7-6 and TRBJ1-1 provide the parts outside the CDR3, is GAGVSQSPRYKVTKRGQDVALRCDPISGHVSLYWYRQALGQGPEFLTYFNYEAQQDKSGLPNDRFSAERPEGSISTLTIQRTEQRDSAMYRCASSFSPGQEGTEAFFGQGTRLTVV.

The count of this clone is one. The V call is TRBV18, the J call TRBJ1-5; D call uncertain. The germline gives CDR1 KGHSH, CDR2 LQKENI. Between the trimmed V and J ends, which lost 5 bases and 3 bases, there was a span of 11 bases. This CDR3 has 14 amino acids. CDR3 coding DNA: TGTGCCAGCTCAACGGGGTGGGACAATCAGCCCCAGCATTTT. This sequence encodes CASSTGWDNQPQHF.

This rearrangement joins TRBV4-1 to TRBJ2-2; D uncertain. The germline V gene encodes CDR1 MGHRA and CDR2 YSYEKL. This CDR3 contains 15 residues. V lost 0 bases, J lost 3 bases, and 8 bases lay in between. The CDR3, as DNA: TGCGCCAGCAGCCAAGAAGTGCGACACACCGGGGAGCTGTTTTTT. It specifies CASSQEVRHTGELFF.

V gene TRBV13 combines with J gene TRBJ2-2, with D hard to call. The CDR3 extends over 14 amino acids. Trimming cost V 1 base and J 4 bases, with 7 bases left between them. The germline V gene encodes CDR1 PRHDT and CDR2 FYEKMQ (reference sequence). As DNA, the CDR3 is TGTGCCAGCAGCTTAGACTGGGGCACCGGGGAGCTGTTTTTT. Translation: CASSLDWGTGELFF.

This chain links TRBV5-6 with TRBJ1-4, with 7 bases fitting TRBD1. The CDR3 totals 13 residues. The V and J ends lost 3 bases and 8 bases, in that order; junction bases with no gene match: 4. Looked up from germline, CDR1 is SGHDT and CDR2 is YYEEEE. CDR3 coding DNA: TGTGCCAGCAGCTCACAGGGGTCGGAAAAACTGTTTTTT. Encoded protein: CASSSQGSEKLFF. The complete variable domain, with remaining parts taken from reference TRBV5-6 and TRBJ1-4, reads DAGVTQSPTHLIKTRGQQVTLRCSPKSGHDTVSWYQQALGQGPQFIFQYYEEEERQRGNFPDRFSGHQFPNYSSELNVNALLLGDSALYLCASSSQGSEKLFFGSGTQLSVL.

The genes are TRBV28 and TRBJ1-2, with D uncertain. CDR1 and CDR2 from the germline V gene are MDHEN and SYDVKM. The CDR3 covers 15 residues. The V and J ends lost 6 bases and 4 bases respectively, with 18 bases between them. The CDR3 loop reads CASSLTDEEFYGYTF. CDR3 coding DNA: TGTGCCAGCAGCTTAACCGACGAGGAATTCTATGGCTACACCTTC.

A single count supports this clone. The CDR3 nucleotides are TGTGCCAGCATAGGGGGGCGCACCTACAATGAGCAGTTCTTC. Its protein is CASIGGRTYNEQFF. V is TRBV7-2 and J is TRBJ2-1; D is perhaps TRBD1 or TRBD2 (6 bases each). V lost 7 bases and J 2 bases, leaving 12 bases between the germline ends. The V gene's germline CDR1 is SGHTA and CDR2 FQGNSA. The CDR3 length is 14 residues.

V is TRBV10-2 and J is TRBJ2-7, with no clear D. CDR1 is WSHSY, CDR2 SAAADI, per germline. CDR3 length equals 13 residues. V dropped 5 bases and J dropped 2 bases, with 10 bases sitting between them. CDR3: CASSSSHPYEQYF. For the CDR3, the DNA is TGCGCCAGCAGTTCCTCACACCCCTACGAGCAGTACTTC.

This rearrangement joins TRBV6-1 to TRBJ2-7; either TRBD1 or TRBD2 may supply D (5 bases each). Germline CDR1 is MNHNS and CDR2 is SASEGT. The CDR3 has 14 residues. Trimming left V 4 bases short and J 3 bases short, with 13 bases between. The CDR3 here is CASSGPREFYEQYF. In nucleotides, the CDR3 is TGTGCCAGCAGTGGGCCCAGGGAGTTCTACGAGCAGTACTTC.

The chain employs TRBV7-8 and TRBJ2-3; D remains unclear. This CDR3 spans 14 amino acids. In germline, CDR1 is SGHVS, CDR2 FQNEAQ. Trimming took off 4 bases at V and 4 bases at J, with 12 bases between the two ends. The CDR3 DNA reads TGTGCCAGCAGCTATCGTTCTATCGCAGATACGCAGTATTTT. Translated: CASSYRSIADTQYF. The variable domain in full, completed from reference TRBV7-8 and TRBJ2-3, reads GAGVSQSPRYKVAKRGQDVALRCDPISGHVSLFWYQQALGQGPEFLTYFQNEAQLDKSGLPSDRFFAERPEGSVSTLKIQRTQQEDSAVYLCASSYRSIADTQYFGPGTRLTVL.

Comments on this clone: Within the sample, other DNA sequences also encode this same CDR3. The genes are TRBV9 and TRBJ1-2; D uncertain. This CDR3 spans 13 amino acids. Trimming took off 0 bases at V and 4 bases at J, with 7 bases between the two ends. Germline-derived CDR1 and CDR2 are SGDLS and YYNGEE. This CDR3 is CASSVEEGYGYTF. The CDR3 nucleotides read TGTGCCAGCAGCGTAGAGGAAGGCTATGGCTACACCTTC.

This chain connects TRBV5-4 to TRBJ2-7; TRBD1 matches 7 bases. The ends lost 4 bases at V and 4 bases at J; junction bases unmatched: 11. There are 15 residues in the CDR3. Germline CDR1 is SGHNT and CDR2 is YYREEE (reference sequence). CDR3 coding DNA: TGTGCCAGCAGCGACTCTCCGGGACAGATTTACGAGCAGTACTTC. Protein sequence: CASSDSPGQIYEQYF.

This chain links TRBV9 with TRBJ1-1; 7 bases agree with TRBD1. J was trimmed by 14 bases and V by 1 base; bases with no gene match: 11. CDR3 length: 13 amino acids. Germline V CDR1 and CDR2: SGDLS, YYNGEE. In DNA, the CDR3 is TGTGCCAGCAGCGTATCAGGACAGGATAGGGAATTCTTT. Amino acid sequence: CASSVSGQDREFF.

This rearrangement joins TRBV18 to TRBJ2-1; D call uncertain. The CDR3 spans 14 residues. Germline CDR1 KGHSH, CDR2 LQKENI. Trimming removed 6 bases from V and 2 bases from J, with 11 bases in between. The CDR3 DNA reads as TGTGCCAGCTCCATGGGCGGAACCTACAATGAGCAGTTCTTC. Translating it yields CASSMGGTYNEQFF.

V gene TRBV11-2 combines with J gene TRBJ1-4; the D is unclear. The CDR3 extends over 14 amino acids. CDR1 is SGHAT, CDR2 FQNNGV, per germline. With 4 bases removed from V and 3 bases from J, the gap between germline ends came to 9 bases. CDR3 sequence reads: CASSSRFPNEKLFF. The DNA for the CDR3 is TGTGCCAGCAGCTCCCGGTTTCCTAATGAAAAACTGTTTTTT.

This clone was recorded once. The chain employs TRBV7-7 and TRBJ2-7; perhaps TRBD2 as D (6 bases). There are 13 residues in the CDR3. Germline lookup yields CDR1 SSHAT and CDR2 FNYEAQ (reference sequence). Deletions cut 6 bases from V and 6 bases from J, with 15 bases between. CDR3 sequence: CASRAGTSAEQYF. CDR3 DNA: TGTGCCAGCAGGGCGGGGACGTCGGCCGAGCAGTACTTC.

The genes are TRBV9 and TRBJ1-1, with a possible D match to TRBD1 (5 bases). CDR3 length: 15 amino acids. V was shortened by 0 bases and J by 0 bases, with 9 bases between the two germline ends. CDR1 is SGDLS, CDR2 YYNGEE, per germline. In DNA, the CDR3 is TGTGCCAGCAGCGTAGGATCAGGGATGAACACTGAAGCTTTCTTT. Its protein product is CASSVGSGMNTEAFF.

The chain employs TRBV18 and TRBJ2-6, with 10 bases matching TRBD1. CDR3 size: 17 residues. V lost 4 bases, J lost 2 bases, and 5 bases stayed unmatched. The germline V gene has CDR1 KGHSH and CDR2 LQKENI. The CDR3 sequence: CASSLGQGTAGANVLTF. The CDR3 DNA is TGTGCCAGCTCACTGGGACAGGGGACGGCTGGGGCCAACGTCCTGACTTTC.

The chain uses TRBV18 and TRBJ2-5; D remains unclear. Trimming took off 3 bases at V and 5 bases at J, with 13 bases between the two ends. The CDR3 has 14 residues. The V gene's germline CDR1 is KGHSH and CDR2 LQKENI. For the CDR3, the DNA is TGTGCCAGCTCACCCGGCGGTTACGGGGAGACCCAGTACTTC. This gives the protein CASSPGGYGETQYF.

The chain recombines TRBV7-9 with TRBJ2-7; D not resolved. Between the trimmed V and J ends, which lost 5 bases and 5 bases, there was a span of 25 bases. The CDR3 is 17 amino acids. Germline values: CDR1 SEHNR, CDR2 FQNEAQ (reference sequence). Written as DNA, the CDR3 is TGTGCCAGCAGCCAAACCTCTGGCAGAGGCAAAAGCCACGAGCAGTACTTC. It translates to CASSQTSGRGKSHEQYF.

This clone is a singleton in its sample. This chain joins TRBV7-9 and TRBJ2-2; 7 positions agree with TRBD2. CDR3 length equals 14 residues. The germline V gene has CDR1 SEHNR and CDR2 FQNEAQ (reference sequence). The ends lost 6 bases at V and 2 bases at J; junction bases unmatched: 3. The CDR3 region has the DNA TGTGCCAGCAGTGGAGCGGGAAACACCGGGGAGCTGTTTTTT. Translating gives CASSGAGNTGELFF.